Included here is one T cell receptor beta chain sequence, with context. This entry comes from a study of blood T cell repertoires in COVID-19. Study at large: Both acute and convalescent COVID-19 samples were obtained from the United States, Italy and Spain. In each case, the material was cDNA or gDNA derived from T cells, B-cell-depleted T cells, or PBMCs.

Study processing details: For nucleated cells, counts were estimated from reference gene primer amplification. Sequencing used immunoSEQ multiplex PCR; TCRdb keeps in-frame clones, though not all of them. The DNA was the basis for D and trimming; V, J and clone size are from that table. The table includes under 250,000 clones, around 88% detected once. The origin of this receptor is a man aged 50 or older with active or convalescent COVID-19. Sequencing input: peripheral blood.

The CDR3 sequence is CASSSGQGDYGYTF. CDR3 DNA sequence: TGCGCCAGCAGCTCAGGACAGGGTGACTATGGCTACACCTTC. The gene calls are TRBV5-1 and TRBJ1-2; 8 bases are shared with TRBD1. CDR1 is SGHRS and CDR2 is YFSETQ in the germline V gene. V lost 3 bases and J lost 3; bases outside the gene matches: 4. This CDR3 has 14 amino acids.